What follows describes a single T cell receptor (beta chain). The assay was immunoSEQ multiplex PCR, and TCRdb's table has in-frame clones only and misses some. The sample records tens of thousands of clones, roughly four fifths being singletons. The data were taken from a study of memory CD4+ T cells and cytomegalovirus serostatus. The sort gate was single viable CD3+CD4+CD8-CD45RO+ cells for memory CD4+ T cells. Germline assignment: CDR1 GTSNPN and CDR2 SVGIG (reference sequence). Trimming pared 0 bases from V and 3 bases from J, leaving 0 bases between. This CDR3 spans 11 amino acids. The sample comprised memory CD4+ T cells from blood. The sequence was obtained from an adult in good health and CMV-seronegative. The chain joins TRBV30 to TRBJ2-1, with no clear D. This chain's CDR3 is CAWSVYNEQFF. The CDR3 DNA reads TGTGCCTGGAGTGTCTACAATGAGCAGTTCTTC.